The present entry profiles one TCR beta chain with its context. Its antigen is not identified. The ends were cut back, 5 bases at V and 6 bases at J, with 11 bases in the middle. CDR1 and CDR2 from the germline V gene are MNHEY and SVGAGI. The length of the CDR3 is 13 residues. Measured with immunoSEQ multiplex PCR; TCRdb has only the in-frame clones, and not every one. In the table there are tens of thousands of clones, 86% of which are singletons. This sample was taken from a study of OX40 agonist ivuxolimab in advanced cancers. At the level of the study: Subjects had a mean age of approximately 60 years, with a range of roughly 20 to 79; almost 85% were male.

General study results and limits: Clones of CD4+ and CD8+ blood T cells grew by week 6 at doses of 0.1 to 3.0 mg/kg.

The rearrangement links TRBV6-5 to TRBJ1-5, with no clear D. The origin of this receptor is an adult with an advanced solid tumor such as melanoma, head and neck, liver or kidney cancer. Material: CD4+ or CD8+ T cells sorted from blood, obtained in a trial of the OX40 agonist ivuxolimab. The CDR3 bases are TGTGCCAGCAGTGCCCTAGAGTTTCAGCCCCAGCATTTT. Its translation: CASSALEFQPQHF.